This T cell receptor (beta chain) was obtained from a study of OX40 agonist ivuxolimab in advanced cancers. A note on the overall study: Ivuxolimab was a fully human IgG2 agonistic monoclonal antibody targeting the costimulatory receptor OX40 (CD134). Intravenous ivuxolimab was administered to patients every 2 weeks at six dose levels: 0.01, 0.1, 0.3, 1.5, 3 and 10 mg/kg. Of the approximately 54 dose-escalation patients, hepatocellular carcinoma was present in 19, melanoma in approximately 15, renal cell carcinoma in 9 and head and neck cancer in 9. The dose-escalation cohort was 82.7% male with a mean age of about 58 years, ranging from 23 to 79. Prior anti-PD-1, anti-PD-L1 or anti-CTLA-4 therapy was permitted, and 40% of dose-escalation patients had received checkpoint inhibitors. Partial responses occurred in three dose-escalation patients, of whom one had hepatocellular carcinoma and two had cutaneous melanoma. The point of sequencing TCRbeta in the periphery was to test whether ivuxolimab changed TCR sequence diversity and drove clonal T-cell expansion. The paper describes the monotherapy dose-escalation part (N ≈ 52 patients) of the phase I trial of ivuxolimab. What the research found in general, with its limitations: Low levels of normalized T-cell clonal expansion were also shown by some nonresponding patients. The antigen specificity of the clonally expanded peripheral T cells was not determined. After ivuxolimab, more expanded clones were found on average in CD8+ T cells than in CD4+ T cells. At doses of 0.1 to 3.0 mg/kg, clonal expansion of both CD4+ and CD8+ blood T cells was observed from baseline to week 6. In the 0.1-3.0 mg/kg groups, partial responders had among the lowest normalized peripheral clonal expansion, particularly in CD8+ T cells.

Patients with autoimmune disease history or receiving systemic immunosuppression were excluded from the trial. In every dose cohort, peripheral blood was drawn for TCR sequencing at baseline, cycle 4 day 1, and cycle 7 day 1. Samples were obtained from an open-label, multicenter, first-in-human phase I dose-escalation trial of ivuxolimab. Adults with locally advanced or metastatic melanoma, renal cell, hepatocellular, or head and neck squamous cell carcinoma were enrolled in the trial. Before TCR sequencing, CD4+ T cells and CD8+ T cells were sorted from peripheral blood as separate populations. To sequence the TCRbeta CDR3 region, genomic DNA was isolated from the sorted cells. The immunoSEQ Assay was used to sequence the TCRbeta CDR3 regions. TCRdb retrieved this table from immuneACCESS and kept in-frame rearrangements only. Not all clones are present; in checked studies, unresolved V genes account for under half, and no reason is known for the remainder. The sample has roughly 53,000 clones on record, approximately 86% of them singletons. About 54% of the sample lies in the top ten.

V is cut by 2 bases and J by 5 bases, and the space between the germline ends is 11 bases. CDR1 SGHDT and CDR2 YYEEEE are derived from the germline V gene. Its CDR3 holds 14 amino acids, cysteine through phenylalanine. Only the CDR3 DNA is retained, 42 bases long and in frame from the first base. As for this clone: Its antigen has not been determined. Per-base quality was not reported, and no clone a single base away is much larger than it.

The chain employs TRBV5-6 and TRBJ1-5; no D segment can be confidently identified. The clonotype originates from an adult with an advanced solid tumor such as melanoma, head and neck, liver or kidney cancer. The sequences come from CD4+ or CD8+ T cells sorted from blood, collected in a trial of the OX40 agonist ivuxolimab. The CDR3 reads CASSFGNFDQPQHF. In nucleotides, the sequence is TGTGCCAGCAGCTTTGGGAACTTCGATCAGCCCCAGCATTTT. Supplemented by the reference TRBV5-6 and TRBJ1-5 proteins around the CDR3, the complete variable domain is DAGVTQSPTHLIKTRGQQVTLRCSPKSGHDTVSWYQQALGQGPQFIFQYYEEEERQRGNFPDRFSGHQFPNYSSELNVNALLLGDSALYLCASSFGNFDQPQHFGDGTRLSIL.